What follows describes a single T cell receptor beta chain. Antigen specificity is unknown. This specimen belongs to a study of T cell responses to AZD1222 COVID-19 vaccine. For the study at large: Second-dose timings of about 4 or about 12 weeks were pooled.

Study-level results: Sampling that yielded the repertoires occurred only after the peak T cell response.

Germline CDR1 SGHTA, CDR2 FQGNSA. V shed 5 bases and J shed 5 bases, with 15 bases lying between them. CDR3 length equals 14 residues. TCRdb's copy holds only in-frame clones and misses some; the assay was immunoSEQ multiplex PCR. The data show 100,000 to 150,000 clones, about 90% seen once. The source is an adult in good health. The chain has TRBV7-2 and TRBJ2-5; D is possibly TRBD1 (5 bases). The starting material was peripheral blood, obtained on day 0 of AZD1222 vaccination. The DNA for the CDR3 is TGTGCCAGCAGCCCAAGACAGTCTGGGGAGACCCAGTACTTC. It yields the protein CASSPRQSGETQYF.